In this sample, the clone carrying this TCR beta chain turned up once. What it binds is not known. In the PCR, 60 Vbeta and 13 Jbeta primers were used. Libraries were prepared by immunoSEQ multiplex PCR; TCRdb keeps only in-frame clonotypes and omits some of them. The data contain just over 150,000 clones, around 78% of them singletons. The data stem from a study of cytomegalovirus exposure and HLA in healthy donors. Study-level points and caveats: A later analysis reportedly identified an Asian-associated ancestry cluster as carrying fewer N-insertions than the approximately 670-donor mean.

V dropped 6 bases and J dropped 1; count of bases not matched to a gene: 4. The CDR3 is 14 residues long. Germline lookup yields CDR1 MNHNY and CDR2 SVGAGI (reference sequence). This cohort consisted of healthy bone marrow donors. Unrecorded immune exposure was likely among donors, who were nominally healthy when sampled. The chain recombines TRBV6-6 with TRBJ2-7; 9 bases are shared with TRBD1. The receptor comes from a middle-aged woman in good health and CMV-seronegative. Sequencing was performed on PBMCs. This CDR3 is CASRPGQGSYEQYF. In DNA form, the CDR3 reads TGTGCCAGCAGACCGGGACAGGGATCCTACGAGCAGTACTTC.